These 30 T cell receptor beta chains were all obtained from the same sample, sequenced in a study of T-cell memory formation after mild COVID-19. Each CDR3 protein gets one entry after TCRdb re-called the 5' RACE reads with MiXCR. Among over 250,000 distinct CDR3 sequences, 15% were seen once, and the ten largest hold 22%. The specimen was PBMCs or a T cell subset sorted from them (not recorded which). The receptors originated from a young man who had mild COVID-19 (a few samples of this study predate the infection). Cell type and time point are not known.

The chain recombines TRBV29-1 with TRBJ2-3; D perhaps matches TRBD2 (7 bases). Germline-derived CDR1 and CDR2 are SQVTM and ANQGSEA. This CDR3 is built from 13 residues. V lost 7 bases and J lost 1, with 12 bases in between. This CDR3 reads CSAGGPRTDTQYF. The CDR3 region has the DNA TGCAGCGCCGGGGGGCCCCGCACAGATACGCAGTATTTT.

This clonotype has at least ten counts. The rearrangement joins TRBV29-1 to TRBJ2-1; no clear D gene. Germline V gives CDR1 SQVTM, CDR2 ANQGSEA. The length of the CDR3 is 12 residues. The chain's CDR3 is CSAEFRDNEQFF. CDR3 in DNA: TGCAGTGCCGAGTTCCGGGACAATGAGCAGTTCTTC.

CDR3 loop: CASSLATPKDTQYF. The CDR3 region has the DNA TGTGCCAGCAGCTTAGCCACACCTAAGGATACGCAGTATTTT. This chain uses TRBV7-2 with TRBJ2-3; D not resolved. This CDR3 has 14 residues. V was clipped by 0 bases and J by 6 bases, with 10 bases between them. The germline CDR1 and CDR2 sequences are SGHTA and FQGNSA.

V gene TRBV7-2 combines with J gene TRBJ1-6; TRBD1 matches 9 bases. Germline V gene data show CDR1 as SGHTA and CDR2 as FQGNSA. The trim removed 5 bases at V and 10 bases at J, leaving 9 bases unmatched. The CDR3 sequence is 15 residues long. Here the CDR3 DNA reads TGTGCCAGCAGCCCTCCACAGGGGGCAGCATCACCCCTCCACTTT. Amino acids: CASSPPQGAASPLHF.

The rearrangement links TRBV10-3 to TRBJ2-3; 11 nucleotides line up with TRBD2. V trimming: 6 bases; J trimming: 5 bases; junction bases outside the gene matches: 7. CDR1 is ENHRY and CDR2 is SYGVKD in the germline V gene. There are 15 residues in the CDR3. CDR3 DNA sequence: TGTGCCATCAGCCAGGGCCTAGCGGGGGGAGATACGCAGTATTTT. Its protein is CAISQGLAGGDTQYF.

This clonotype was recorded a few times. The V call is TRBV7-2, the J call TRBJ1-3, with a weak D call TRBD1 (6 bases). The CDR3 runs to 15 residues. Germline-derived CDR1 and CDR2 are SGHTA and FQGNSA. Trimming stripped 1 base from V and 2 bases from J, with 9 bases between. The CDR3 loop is CASSLVGTPGNTIYF. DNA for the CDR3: TGTGCCAGCAGCTTAGTCGGGACACCTGGAAACACCATATATTTT.

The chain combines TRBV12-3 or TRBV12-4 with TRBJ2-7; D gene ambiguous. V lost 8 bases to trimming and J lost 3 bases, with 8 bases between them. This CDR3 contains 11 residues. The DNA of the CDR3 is TGTGCCAGCGGAAATATCTACGAGCAGTACGTC. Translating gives CASGNIYEQYV.

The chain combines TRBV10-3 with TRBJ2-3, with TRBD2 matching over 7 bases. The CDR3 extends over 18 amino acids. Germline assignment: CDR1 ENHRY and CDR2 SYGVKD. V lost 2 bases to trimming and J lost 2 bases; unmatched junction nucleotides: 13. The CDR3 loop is CAISEPPFWGGATDTQYF. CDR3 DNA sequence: TGTGCCATCAGTGAGCCCCCTTTTTGGGGGGGAGCCACAGATACGCAGTATTTT.

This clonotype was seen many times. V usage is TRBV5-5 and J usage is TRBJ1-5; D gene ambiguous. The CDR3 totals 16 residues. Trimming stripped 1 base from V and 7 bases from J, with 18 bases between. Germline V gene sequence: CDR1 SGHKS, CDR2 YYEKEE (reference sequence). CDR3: CASSLIVAARGQPQHF. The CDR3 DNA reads TGTGCCAGCAGCTTGATTGTGGCAGCTCGAGGGCAGCCCCAGCATTTT.

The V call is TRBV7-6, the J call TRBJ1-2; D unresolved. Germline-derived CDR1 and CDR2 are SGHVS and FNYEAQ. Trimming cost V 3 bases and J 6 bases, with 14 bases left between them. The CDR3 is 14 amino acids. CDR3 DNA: TGTGCCAGCAGCTTCGGCGGCGTTGAAGATGGCTACACCTTC. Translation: CASSFGGVEDGYTF.

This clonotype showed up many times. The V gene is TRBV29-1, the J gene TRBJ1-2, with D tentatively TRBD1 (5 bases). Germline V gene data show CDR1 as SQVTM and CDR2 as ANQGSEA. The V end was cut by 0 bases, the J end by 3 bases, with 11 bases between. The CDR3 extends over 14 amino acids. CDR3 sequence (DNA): TGCAGCGTTGAAGAAGGGGCAGACCACTATGGCTACACCTTC. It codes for CSVEEGADHYGYTF.

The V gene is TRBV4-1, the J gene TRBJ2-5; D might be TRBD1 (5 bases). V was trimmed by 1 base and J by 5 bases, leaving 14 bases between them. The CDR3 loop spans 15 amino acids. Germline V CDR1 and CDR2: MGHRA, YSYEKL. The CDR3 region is CASSQGIAPGETQYF. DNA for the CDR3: TGCGCCAGCAGCCAAGGGATAGCCCCAGGGGAGACCCAGTACTTC.

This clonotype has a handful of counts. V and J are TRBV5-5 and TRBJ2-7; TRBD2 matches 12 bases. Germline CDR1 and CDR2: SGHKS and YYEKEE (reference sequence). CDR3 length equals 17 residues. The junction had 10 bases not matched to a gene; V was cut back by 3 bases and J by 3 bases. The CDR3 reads CASSYRATSGGIYEQYV. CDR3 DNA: TGTGCCAGCAGCTACCGCGCGACTAGCGGGGGTATCTACGAGCAGTACGTC.

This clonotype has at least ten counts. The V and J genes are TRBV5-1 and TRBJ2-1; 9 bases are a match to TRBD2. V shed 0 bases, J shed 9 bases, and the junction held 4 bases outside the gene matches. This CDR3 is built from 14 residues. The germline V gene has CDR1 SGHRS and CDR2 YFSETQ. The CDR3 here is CASSLALAGSEQFF. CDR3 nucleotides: TGCGCCAGCAGCTTGGCCCTAGCGGGGTCTGAGCAGTTCTTC. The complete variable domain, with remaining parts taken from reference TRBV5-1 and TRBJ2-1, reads KAGVTQTPRYLIKTRGQQVTLSCSPISGHRSVSWYQQTPGQGLQFLFEYFSETQRNKGNFPGRFSGRQFSNSRSEMNVSTLELGDSALYLCASSLALAGSEQFFGPGTRLTVL.

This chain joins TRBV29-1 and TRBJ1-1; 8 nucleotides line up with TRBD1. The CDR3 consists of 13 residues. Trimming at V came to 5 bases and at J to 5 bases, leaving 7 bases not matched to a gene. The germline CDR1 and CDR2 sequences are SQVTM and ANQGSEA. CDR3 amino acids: CSVSGQGGTEAFF. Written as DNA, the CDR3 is TGCAGCGTTTCCGGACAGGGAGGGACTGAAGCTTTCTTT.

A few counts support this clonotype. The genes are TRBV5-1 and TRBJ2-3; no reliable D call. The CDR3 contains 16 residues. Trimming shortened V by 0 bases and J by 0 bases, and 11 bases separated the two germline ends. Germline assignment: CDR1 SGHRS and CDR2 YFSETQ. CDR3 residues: CASSLVRLESTDTQYF. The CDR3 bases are TGCGCCAGCAGCTTGGTGCGGCTAGAAAGCACAGATACGCAGTATTTT.

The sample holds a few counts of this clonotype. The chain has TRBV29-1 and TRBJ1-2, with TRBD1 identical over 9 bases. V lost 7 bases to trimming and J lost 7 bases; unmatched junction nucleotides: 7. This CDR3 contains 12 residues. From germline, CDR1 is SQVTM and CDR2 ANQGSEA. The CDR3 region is CSGGQGSIGYTF. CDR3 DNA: TGCAGCGGGGGACAGGGCTCCATTGGCTACACCTTC.

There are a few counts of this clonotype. This CDR3 is CASSPRIRNEQFF. CDR3 coding DNA: TGTGCCAGCAGCCCTCGAATTAGGAATGAGCAGTTCTTC. The chain combines TRBV7-2 with TRBJ2-1; D unclear. Germline-derived CDR1 and CDR2 are SGHTA and FQGNSA. V lost 5 bases to trimming and J lost 7 bases, with 12 bases between them. CDR3 length equals 13 residues.

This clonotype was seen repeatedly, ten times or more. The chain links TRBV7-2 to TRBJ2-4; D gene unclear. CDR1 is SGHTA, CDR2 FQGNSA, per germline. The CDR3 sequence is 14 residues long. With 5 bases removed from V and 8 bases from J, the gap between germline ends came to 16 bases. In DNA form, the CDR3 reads TGTGCCAGCAGCGCCGCGTCGGTGGTAGACATTCAGTACTTC. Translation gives CASSAASVVDIQYF.

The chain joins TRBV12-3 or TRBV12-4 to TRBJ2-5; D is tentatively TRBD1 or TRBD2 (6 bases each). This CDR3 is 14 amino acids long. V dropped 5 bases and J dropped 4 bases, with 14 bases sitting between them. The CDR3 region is CASSPRGARETQYF. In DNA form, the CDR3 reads TGTGCCAGCAGTCCTAGGGGGGCCCGAGAGACCCAGTACTTC.

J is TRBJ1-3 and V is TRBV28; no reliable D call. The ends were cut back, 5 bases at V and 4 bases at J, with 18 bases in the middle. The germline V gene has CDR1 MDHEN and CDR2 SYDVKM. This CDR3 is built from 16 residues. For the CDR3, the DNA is TGTGCCAGCAGTCCCTCTATTTCTGGTTCAGGAAACACCATATATTTT. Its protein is CASSPSISGSGNTIYF.

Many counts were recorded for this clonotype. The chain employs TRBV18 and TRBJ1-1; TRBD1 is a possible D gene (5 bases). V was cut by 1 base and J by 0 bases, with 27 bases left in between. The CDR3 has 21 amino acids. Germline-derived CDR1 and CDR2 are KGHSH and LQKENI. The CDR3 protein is CASSPRASRSGQGNMNTEAFF. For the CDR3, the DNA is TGTGCCAGCTCACCACGCGCAAGTCGTTCGGGGCAGGGAAATATGAACACTGAAGCTTTCTTT. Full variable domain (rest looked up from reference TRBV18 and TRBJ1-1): NAGVMQNPRHLVRRRGQEARLRCSPMKGHSHVYWYRQLPEEGLKFMVYLQKENIIDESGMPKERFSAEFPKEGPSILRIQQVVRGDSAAYFCASSPRASRSGQGNMNTEAFFGQGTRLTVV.

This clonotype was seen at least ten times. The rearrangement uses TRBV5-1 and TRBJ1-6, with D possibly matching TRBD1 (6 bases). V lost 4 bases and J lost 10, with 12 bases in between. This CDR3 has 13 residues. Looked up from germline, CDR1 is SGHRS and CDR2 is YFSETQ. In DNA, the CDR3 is TGCGCCAGCAGCGAACAGGGTAACTCACCCCTCCACTTT. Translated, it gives CASSEQGNSPLHF.

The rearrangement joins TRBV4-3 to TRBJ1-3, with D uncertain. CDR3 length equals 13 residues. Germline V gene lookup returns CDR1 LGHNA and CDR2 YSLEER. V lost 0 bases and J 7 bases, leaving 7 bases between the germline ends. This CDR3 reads CASSQDFSNTIYF. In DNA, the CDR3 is TGCGCCAGCAGCCAAGATTTTTCGAACACCATATATTTT.

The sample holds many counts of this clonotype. The CDR3 DNA reads as TGCGCCAGCAGCAGAACGGGCCCCGGGGCGGCAGATACGCAGTATTTT. It codes for CASSRTGPGAADTQYF. This chain connects TRBV5-1 to TRBJ2-3, with D perhaps matching TRBD1 or TRBD2 (5 bases each). V was cut by 4 bases and J by 4 bases, with 19 bases left in between. CDR1 and CDR2 (germline): SGHRS, YFSETQ. The CDR3 totals 16 residues. Full variable domain (missing parts from reference TRBV5-1 and TRBJ2-3): KAGVTQTPRYLIKTRGQQVTLSCSPISGHRSVSWYQQTPGQGLQFLFEYFSETQRNKGNFPGRFSGRQFSNSRSEMNVSTLELGDSALYLCASSRTGPGAADTQYFGPGTRLTVL.

This CDR3 is CASSNRVYPEAFF. As DNA, the CDR3 is TGTGCCAGCAGTAACAGGGTGTACCCTGAAGCTTTCTTT. The chain uses TRBV6-5 and TRBJ1-1; weak D call: TRBD1 (6 bases). In germline, CDR1 is MNHEY, CDR2 SVGAGI. Trimming pared 5 bases from V and 6 bases from J, leaving 13 bases between. The CDR3 has 13 residues.

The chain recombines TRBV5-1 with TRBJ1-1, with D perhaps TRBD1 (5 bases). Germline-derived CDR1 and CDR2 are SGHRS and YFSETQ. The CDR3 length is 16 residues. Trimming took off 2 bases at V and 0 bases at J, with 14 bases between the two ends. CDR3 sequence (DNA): TGCGCCAGCAGCTTCTCACCGGGGGTGTTGAACACTGAAGCTTTCTTT. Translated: CASSFSPGVLNTEAFF.

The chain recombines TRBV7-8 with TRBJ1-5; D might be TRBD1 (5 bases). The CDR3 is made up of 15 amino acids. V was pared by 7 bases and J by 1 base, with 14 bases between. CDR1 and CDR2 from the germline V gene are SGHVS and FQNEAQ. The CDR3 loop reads CASTANRMSNQPQHF. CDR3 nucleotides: TGTGCCAGCACCGCAAACAGGATGAGCAATCAGCCCCAGCATTTT.

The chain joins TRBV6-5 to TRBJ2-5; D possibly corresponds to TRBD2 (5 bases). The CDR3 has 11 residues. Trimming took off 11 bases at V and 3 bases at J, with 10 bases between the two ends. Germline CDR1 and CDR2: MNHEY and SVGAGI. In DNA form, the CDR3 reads TGTGCCGTCAGCGGTGAAGAGACCCAGTACTTC. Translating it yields CAVSGEETQYF.

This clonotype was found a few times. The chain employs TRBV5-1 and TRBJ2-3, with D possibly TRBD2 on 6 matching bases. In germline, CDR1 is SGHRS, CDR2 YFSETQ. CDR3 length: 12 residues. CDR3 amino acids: CAWGPEGDTQYF. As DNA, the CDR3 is TGCGCTTGGGGTCCGGAGGGAGATACGCAGTATTTT.